This TCR beta chain was obtained from a study of Graves' ophthalmopathy and Graves' hyperthyroidism. Amplified TCR beta CDR3 regions were obtained using RNA transcripts as template. Amplification began with first-round RT-PCR using HTBI primers, then second-round multiplex PCR was performed. In TCRdb, the multiplex PCR reads were re-called with MiXCR into one record per CDR3 protein. The data show 500,000 to 800,000 distinct CDR3 sequences, about two fifths seen once. Per the germline V gene, CDR1 is SGHRS and CDR2 is YFSETQ. The CDR3 runs 13 residues. Between the trimmed V and J ends, which lost 2 bases and 4 bases, there was a span of 10 bases. There are many counts of this clonotype.

Sequencing was performed on peripheral blood. The receptor was derived from an adult man with Graves' ophthalmopathy. This chain uses TRBV5-1 with TRBJ2-7; D possibly corresponds to TRBD1 (5 bases). CDR3 loop: CASSFGHLYEQYF. The CDR3 nucleotides read TGCGCCAGCAGCTTCGGACATTTATACGAGCAGTACTTC.